This T cell receptor (beta chain) was sequenced in a study of beta chain features in type 1 diabetes. Central memory, naive, regulatory and stem cell-like memory CD4+ cells were sorted by CD45RO/CCR7/CD25/CD127/CD95/CD27. V shed 1 base and J 9 bases; nucleotides not matched to a gene: 6. CDR3 size: 14 residues. The germline CDR1 and CDR2 sequences are PRHDT and FYEKMQ (reference sequence). Reverse transcription of all isolated RNA meant that expressed TCRB transcripts were sequenced. Libraries were prepared by immunoSEQ multiplex PCR; TCRdb keeps only in-frame clonotypes and omits some of them. This repertoire shows fewer than 350,000 clones, 8% found once; its top ten account for about 0.93%.

The chain carries TRBV13 and TRBJ1-2; 9 bases are a match to TRBD1. The receptor's source is a young woman in good health. Sequenced input: central memory CD4+ T cells from blood. The CDR3 DNA reads TGTGCCAGCAGCTTAGCGGACAGGGGCGGAAGCTACACCTTC. Encoded protein: CASSLADRGGSYTF. The variable domain in full, with the rest retrieved from reference TRBV13 and TRBJ1-2, is AAGVIQSPRHLIKEKRETATLKCYPIPRHDTVYWYQQGPGQDPQFLISFYEKMQSDKGSIPDRFSAQQFSDYHSELNMSSLELGDSALYFCASSLADRGGSYTFGSGTRLTVV.